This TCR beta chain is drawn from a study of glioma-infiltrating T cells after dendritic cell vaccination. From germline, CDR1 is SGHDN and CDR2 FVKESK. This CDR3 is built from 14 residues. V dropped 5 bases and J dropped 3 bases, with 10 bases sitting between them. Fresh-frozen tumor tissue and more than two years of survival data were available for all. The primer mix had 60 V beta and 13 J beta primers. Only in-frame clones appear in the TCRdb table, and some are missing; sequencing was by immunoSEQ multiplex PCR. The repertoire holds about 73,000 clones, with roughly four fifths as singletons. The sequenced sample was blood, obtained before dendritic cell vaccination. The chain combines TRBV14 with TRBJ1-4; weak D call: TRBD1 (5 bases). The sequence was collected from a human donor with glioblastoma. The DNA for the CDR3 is TGTGCCAGCAGCTGGGGGGGGGCTAATGAAAAACTGTTTTTT. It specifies CASSWGGANEKLFF.